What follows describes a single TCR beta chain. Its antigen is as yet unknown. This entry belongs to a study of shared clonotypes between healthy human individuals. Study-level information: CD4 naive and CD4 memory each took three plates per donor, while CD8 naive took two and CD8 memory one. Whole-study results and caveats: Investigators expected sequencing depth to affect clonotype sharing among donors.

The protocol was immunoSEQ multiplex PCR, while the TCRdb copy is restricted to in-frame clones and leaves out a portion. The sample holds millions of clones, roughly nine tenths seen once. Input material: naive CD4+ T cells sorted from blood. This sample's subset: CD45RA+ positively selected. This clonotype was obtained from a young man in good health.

CDR3 bases: TGCGCCAGCAGTCCCCCCCGGCAGGAATTTAATTCACCCCTCCACTTT. It translates to CASSPPRQEFNSPLHF. This chain uses TRBV23-1 with TRBJ1-6; D call uncertain. TRBV23-1 falls under the ORF class, with uncertain function. V lost 4 bases and J lost 6, with 16 bases in between. The CDR3 has 16 residues.